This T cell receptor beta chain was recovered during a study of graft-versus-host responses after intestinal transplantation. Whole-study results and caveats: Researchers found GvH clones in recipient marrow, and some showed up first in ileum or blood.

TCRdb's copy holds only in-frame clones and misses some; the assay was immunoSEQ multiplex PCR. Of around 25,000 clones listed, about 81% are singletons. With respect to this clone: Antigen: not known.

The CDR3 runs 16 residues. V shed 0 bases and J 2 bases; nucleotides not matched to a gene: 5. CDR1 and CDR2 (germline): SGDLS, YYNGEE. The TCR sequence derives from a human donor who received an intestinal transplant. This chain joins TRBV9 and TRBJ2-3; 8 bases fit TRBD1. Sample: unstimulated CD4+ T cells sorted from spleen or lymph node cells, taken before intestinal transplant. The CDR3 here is CASSVVGQAYTDTQYF. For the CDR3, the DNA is TGTGCCAGCAGCGTAGTGGGACAGGCCTACACAGATACGCAGTATTTT.